These 16 T cell receptor beta chains came from one sample sequenced in a study of shared clonotypes between healthy human individuals. The naive CD8 population came from CD45RO-negative cells selected for CCR7, without terminally differentiated effector memory CD45RA+ cells. TCRdb's copy holds only in-frame clones and misses some; the assay was immunoSEQ multiplex PCR. Among more than 2 million clones listed, around 95% were seen once. Sequenced: naive CD8+ T cells from PBMCs. Receptors originate from a man aged 18 to 29 in good health. Some clones in this sample may be carry-over from other donors' samples.

The chain has TRBV6-1 and TRBJ1-3; 8 bases line up with TRBD1. V dropped 4 bases and J dropped 2; count of bases not matched to a gene: 4. CDR1 is MNHNS and CDR2 is SASEGT in the germline V gene. This CDR3 has 15 amino acids. CDR3 amino acids: CASSGTTGAGNTIYF. The DNA of the CDR3 is TGTGCCAGCAGTGGAACGACAGGGGCTGGAAACACCATATATTTT.

This clone occurred once. The chain combines TRBV28 with TRBJ2-1; TRBD1 agrees at 9 bases. The CDR3 spans 13 residues. The junction had 5 bases not matched to a gene; V was cut back by 10 bases and J by 4 bases. Germline V gene data show CDR1 as MDHEN and CDR2 as SYDVKM. This CDR3 is CATTGGPYNEQFF. In DNA, the CDR3 is TGTGCCACCACAGGGGGCCCATACAATGAGCAGTTCTTC.

The chain couples TRBV27 to TRBJ2-5, with 10 bases lining up with TRBD2. The CDR3 runs to 15 residues. Germline-derived CDR1 and CDR2 are MNHEY and SMNVEV (reference sequence). V shed 6 bases and J 4 bases; nucleotides not matched to a gene: 8. CDR3 amino acids: CASRKSGLARETQYF. CDR3 nucleotide sequence: TGTGCCAGCAGAAAATCGGGACTAGCGCGAGAGACCCAGTACTTC.

The genes are TRBV7-9 and TRBJ1-1; no firm D call. With 8 bases removed from V and 0 bases from J, the gap between germline ends came to 10 bases. The CDR3 contains 13 residues. The germline gives CDR1 SEHNR, CDR2 FQNEAQ (reference sequence). The CDR3 nucleotides read TGTGCCAGCCTAGGGCCCTTGAACACTGAAGCTTTCTTT. Amino acid sequence: CASLGPLNTEAFF.

The CDR3 loop is CASSVAPPNTEAFF. CDR3 coding DNA: TGTGCCAGCAGTGTGGCGCCTCCGAACACTGAAGCTTTCTTT. The V call is TRBV6-1, the J call TRBJ1-1; D gene ambiguous. CDR3 length equals 14 residues. Trimming left V 4 bases short and J 1 base short, with 10 bases between. Germline CDR1 is MNHNS and CDR2 is SASEGT.

The chain couples TRBV6-5 to TRBJ2-7; 8 bases agree with TRBD1. The length of the CDR3 is 16 residues. Germline lookup yields CDR1 MNHEY and CDR2 SVGAGI. The junction had 6 bases not matched to a gene; V was cut back by 0 bases and J by 2 bases. CDR3 nucleotides: TGTGCCAGCAGTTACTCGAAGGGGACAGGCCCCTACGAGCAGTACTTC. Residues: CASSYSKGTGPYEQYF.

The V call is TRBV13, the J call TRBJ1-1, with D possibly being TRBD1 (5 bases). Per germline, CDR1 PRHDT and CDR2 FYEKMQ (reference sequence). The V and J ends lost 0 bases and 4 bases respectively, with 12 bases between them. This CDR3 has 15 residues. The CDR3, as DNA: TGTGCCAGCAGCTTAGGAATCGGGGGAGGCACTGAAGCTTTCTTT. It yields the protein CASSLGIGGGTEAFF.

The rearrangement links TRBV4-3 to TRBJ2-1; 7 nucleotides line up with TRBD1. The ends lost 3 bases at V and 0 bases at J; junction bases unmatched: 2. CDR3 length equals 15 residues. Germline V gene data show CDR1 as LGHNA and CDR2 as YSLEER. The CDR3 protein is CASSHTGDSYNEQFF. CDR3 sequence (DNA): TGCGCCAGCAGCCATACAGGGGACTCCTACAATGAGCAGTTCTTC.

The chain combines TRBV5-1 with TRBJ2-2; TRBD1 aligns across 7 bases. This CDR3 is built from 19 residues. Germline V CDR1 and CDR2: SGHRS, YFSETQ. J was trimmed by 7 bases and V by 7 bases; bases with no gene match: 25. The CDR3 bases are TGCGCCAGCTGCCCCCGAGGGCAGGGGGAAGGTGGGTTCGGCGGGGAGCTGTTTTTT. Its protein is CASCPRGQGEGGFGGELFF.

This chain uses TRBV7-9 with TRBJ2-7; TRBD2 is a possible D gene (5 bases). V was cut by 5 bases and J by 0 bases, with 11 bases left in between. This CDR3 is 14 amino acids long. Germline CDR1 is SEHNR and CDR2 is FQNEAQ (reference sequence). The CDR3 sequence is CASSPSGNSYEQYF. The DNA of the CDR3 is TGTGCCAGCAGCCCCTCGGGGAACTCCTACGAGCAGTACTTC.

In DNA, the CDR3 is TGTGCCAGCGGACTAGCGGGAACCCTTGGGGTACAGAATGAGCAGTTCTTC. Its protein is CASGLAGTLGVQNEQFF. The chain has TRBV27 and TRBJ2-1, with TRBD2 identical over 12 bases. The CDR3 is 17 residues long. J was trimmed by 7 bases and V by 8 bases; bases with no gene match: 15. Germline CDR1 and CDR2: MNHEY and SMNVEV (reference sequence).

CDR3 loop: CASSQFVGGNEKLFF. CDR3 in DNA: TGTGCCAGCAGCCAATTTGTGGGGGGAAATGAAAAACTGTTTTTT. The V call is TRBV14, the J call TRBJ1-4; D possibly corresponds to TRBD1 (5 bases). Trimming pared 2 bases from V and 5 bases from J, leaving 12 bases between. This CDR3 contains 15 residues. The germline gives CDR1 SGHDN, CDR2 FVKESK. Drawing the rest from reference TRBV14 and TRBJ1-4, the complete variable domain is EAGVTQFPSHSVIEKGQTVTLRCDPISGHDNLYWYRRVMGKEIKFLLHFVKESKQDESGMPNNRFLAERTGGTYSTLKVQPAELEDSGVYFCASSQFVGGNEKLFFGSGTQLSVL.

J is TRBJ2-5 and V is TRBV4-1, with 11 bases lining up with TRBD1. J was trimmed by 5 bases and V by 1 base; bases with no gene match: 6. The CDR3 is 16 amino acids. The germline CDR1 and CDR2 sequences are MGHRA and YSYEKL. CDR3 DNA: TGCGCCAGCAGCCAAGGTCCGGACAGGGGGCTGGAGACCCAGTACTTC. Translating gives CASSQGPDRGLETQYF.

A single count supports this clone. The V and J genes are TRBV15 and TRBJ1-2, with D maybe TRBD1 (5 bases). The CDR3 totals 16 residues. V gave up 7 bases and J gave up 5 bases, with 23 bases separating them. Germline V gene sequence: CDR1 LNHNV, CDR2 YYDKDF (reference sequence). CDR3 nucleotides: TGTGCCACCACTTTAGGAGGGTCCGCCGGGGGGTATGGCTACACCTTC. Translated: CATTLGGSAGGYGYTF.

The rearrangement joins TRBV27 to TRBJ2-7, with 7 bases fitting TRBD2. The CDR3 runs 15 residues. Germline V gene lookup returns CDR1 MNHEY and CDR2 SMNVEV (reference sequence). Unmatched junction bases numbered 12, after V lost 5 bases and J lost 5 bases. The CDR3 loop reads CASSPHYAGENEQYF. The CDR3 DNA reads as TGTGCCAGCAGTCCCCACTACGCGGGAGAAAACGAGCAGTACTTC.

V is TRBV14 and J is TRBJ1-3; TRBD1 agrees at 8 bases. J lost 4 bases, V lost 2 bases, and 4 bases had no gene match. This CDR3 has 15 residues. Germline V gene lookup returns CDR1 SGHDN and CDR2 FVKESK. The CDR3: CASSQYDRGGNTIYF. CDR3 nucleotide sequence: TGTGCCAGCAGCCAATATGACAGGGGCGGAAACACCATATATTTT.